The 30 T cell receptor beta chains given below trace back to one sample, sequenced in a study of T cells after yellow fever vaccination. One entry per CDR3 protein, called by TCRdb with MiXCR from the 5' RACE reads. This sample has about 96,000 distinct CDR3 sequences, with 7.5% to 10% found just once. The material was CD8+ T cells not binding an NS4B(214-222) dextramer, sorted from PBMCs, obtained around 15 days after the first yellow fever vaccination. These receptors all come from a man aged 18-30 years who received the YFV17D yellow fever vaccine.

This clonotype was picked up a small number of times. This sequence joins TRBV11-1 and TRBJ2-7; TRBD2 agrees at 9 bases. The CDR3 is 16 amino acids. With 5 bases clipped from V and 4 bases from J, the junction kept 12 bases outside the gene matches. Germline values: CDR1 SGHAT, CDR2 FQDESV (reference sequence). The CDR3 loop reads CASSPAAGGRLYEQYV. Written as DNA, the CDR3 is TGTGCCAGCAGCCCCGCGGCGGGGGGGCGGTTATACGAGCAGTACGTC.

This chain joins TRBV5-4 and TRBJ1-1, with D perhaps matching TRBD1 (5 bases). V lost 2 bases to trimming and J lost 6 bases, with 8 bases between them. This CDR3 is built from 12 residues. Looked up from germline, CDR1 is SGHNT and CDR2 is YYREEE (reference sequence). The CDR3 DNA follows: TGTGCCAGCAGCTTCGAGGGGCCTGAAGCTTTCTTT. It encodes CASSFEGPEAFF.

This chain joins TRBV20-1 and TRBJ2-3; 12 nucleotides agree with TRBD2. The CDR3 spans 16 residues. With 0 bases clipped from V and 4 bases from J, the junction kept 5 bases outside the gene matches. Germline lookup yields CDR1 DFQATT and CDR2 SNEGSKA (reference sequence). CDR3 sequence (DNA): TGCAGTGCTAGAGACTTAGGGACTAGCGGGCCAGATACGCAGTATTTT. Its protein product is CSARDLGTSGPDTQYF.

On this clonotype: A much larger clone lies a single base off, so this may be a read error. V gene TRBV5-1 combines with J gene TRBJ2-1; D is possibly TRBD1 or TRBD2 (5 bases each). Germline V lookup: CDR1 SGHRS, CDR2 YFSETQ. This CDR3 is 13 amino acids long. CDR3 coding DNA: TGCGCCAGCTCTGGGACGATTAACAATAAGCAGTTCTTC. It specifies CASSGTINNKQFF.

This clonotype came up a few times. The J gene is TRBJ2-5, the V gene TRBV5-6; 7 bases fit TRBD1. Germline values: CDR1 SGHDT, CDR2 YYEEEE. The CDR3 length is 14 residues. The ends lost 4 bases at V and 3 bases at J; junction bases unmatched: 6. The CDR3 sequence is CASSGEGGEETQYF. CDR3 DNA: TGTGCCAGCAGCGGAGAAGGGGGCGAAGAGACCCAGTACTTC.

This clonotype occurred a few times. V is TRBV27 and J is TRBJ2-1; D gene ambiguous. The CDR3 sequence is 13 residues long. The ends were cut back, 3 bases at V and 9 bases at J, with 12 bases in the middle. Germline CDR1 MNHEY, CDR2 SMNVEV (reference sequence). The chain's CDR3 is CASSLSGDTEQFF. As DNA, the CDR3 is TGTGCCAGCAGTTTGTCTGGAGACACTGAGCAGTTCTTC.

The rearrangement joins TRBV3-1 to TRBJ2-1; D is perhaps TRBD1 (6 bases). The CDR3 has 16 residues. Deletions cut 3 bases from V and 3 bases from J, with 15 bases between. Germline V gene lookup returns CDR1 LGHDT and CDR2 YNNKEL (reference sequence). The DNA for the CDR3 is TGTGCCAGCAGCCACCTTTTTGGGACAAGCTACAATGAGCAGTTCTTC. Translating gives CASSHLFGTSYNEQFF.

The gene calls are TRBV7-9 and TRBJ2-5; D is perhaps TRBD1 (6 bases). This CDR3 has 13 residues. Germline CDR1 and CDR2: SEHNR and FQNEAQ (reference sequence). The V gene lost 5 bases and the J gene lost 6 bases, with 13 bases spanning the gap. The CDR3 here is CASSPVRGQTQYF. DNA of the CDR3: TGTGCCAGCAGCCCAGTCAGGGGACAGACCCAGTACTTC.

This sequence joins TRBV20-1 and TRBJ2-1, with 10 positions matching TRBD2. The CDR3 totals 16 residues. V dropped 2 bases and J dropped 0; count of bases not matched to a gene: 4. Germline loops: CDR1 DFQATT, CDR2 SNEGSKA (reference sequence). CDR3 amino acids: CSARQLAGASYNEQFF. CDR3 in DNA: TGCAGTGCTAGACAGCTAGCGGGGGCCTCCTACAATGAGCAGTTCTTC.

The CDR3: CASSIVPTGGELFF. In DNA form, the CDR3 reads TGTGCCAGTAGTATAGTCCCTACAGGTGGGGAGCTGTTTTTT. The chain recombines TRBV19 with TRBJ2-2; D is perhaps TRBD1 (5 bases). Germline V gene data show CDR1 as LNHDA and CDR2 as SQIVND (reference sequence). The CDR3 length is 14 residues. Between the trimmed V and J ends, which lost 1 base and 8 bases, there was a span of 11 bases.

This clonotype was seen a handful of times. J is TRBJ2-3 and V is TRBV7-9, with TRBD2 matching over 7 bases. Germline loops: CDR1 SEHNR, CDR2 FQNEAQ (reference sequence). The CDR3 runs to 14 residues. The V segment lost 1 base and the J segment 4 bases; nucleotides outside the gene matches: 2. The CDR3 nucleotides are TGTGCCAGCAGCTTAGACGCGGGGGCAGATACGCAGTATTTT. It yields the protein CASSLDAGADTQYF. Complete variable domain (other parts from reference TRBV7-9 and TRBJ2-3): DTGVSQNPRHKITKRGQNVTFRCDPISEHNRLYWYRQTLGQGPEFLTYFQNEAQLEKSRLLSDRFSAERPKGSFSTLEIQRTEQGDSAMYLCASSLDAGADTQYFGPGTRLTVL.

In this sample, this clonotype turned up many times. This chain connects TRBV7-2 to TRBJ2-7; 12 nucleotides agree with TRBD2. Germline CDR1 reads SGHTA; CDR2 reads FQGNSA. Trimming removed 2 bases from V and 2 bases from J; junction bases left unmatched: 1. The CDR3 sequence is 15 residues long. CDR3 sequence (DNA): TGTGCCAGCAGCTTACTAGCGGGGGGGACCTACGAGCAGTACGTC. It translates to CASSLLAGGTYEQYV.

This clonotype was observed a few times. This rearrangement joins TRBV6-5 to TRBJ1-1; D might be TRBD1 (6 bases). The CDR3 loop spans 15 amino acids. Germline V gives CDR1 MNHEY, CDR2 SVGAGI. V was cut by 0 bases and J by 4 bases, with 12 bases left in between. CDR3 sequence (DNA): TGTGCCAGCAGTTACTCGACGACAGGCAGCACTGAAGCTTTCTTT. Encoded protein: CASSYSTTGSTEAFF.

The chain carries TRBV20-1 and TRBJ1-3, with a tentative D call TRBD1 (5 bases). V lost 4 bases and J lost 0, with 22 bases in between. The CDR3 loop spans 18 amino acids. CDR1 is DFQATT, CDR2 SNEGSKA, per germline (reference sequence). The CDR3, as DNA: TGCAGTGCTACGCACCTTCCCTCGGGGCTTCGCTCTGGAAACACCATATATTTT. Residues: CSATHLPSGLRSGNTIYF.

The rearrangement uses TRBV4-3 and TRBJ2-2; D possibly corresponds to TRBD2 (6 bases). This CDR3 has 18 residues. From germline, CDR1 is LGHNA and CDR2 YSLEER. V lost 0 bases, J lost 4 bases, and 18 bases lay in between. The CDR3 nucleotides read TGCGCCAGCAGCCAAGATCCCCGGACACTAGCCCTCACCGGGGAGCTGTTTTTT. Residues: CASSQDPRTLALTGELFF.

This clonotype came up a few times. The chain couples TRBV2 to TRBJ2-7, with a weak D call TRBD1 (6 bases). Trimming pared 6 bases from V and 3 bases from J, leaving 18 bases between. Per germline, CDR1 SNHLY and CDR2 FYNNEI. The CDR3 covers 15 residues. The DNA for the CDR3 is TGTGCCAGCAGGGGGACAAGGACCGCGGTCTACGAGCAGTACTTC. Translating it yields CASRGTRTAVYEQYF.

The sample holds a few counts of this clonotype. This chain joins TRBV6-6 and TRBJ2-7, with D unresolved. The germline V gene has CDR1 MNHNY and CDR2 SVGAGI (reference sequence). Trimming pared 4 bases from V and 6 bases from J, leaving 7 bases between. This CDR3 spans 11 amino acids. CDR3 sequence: CASSSPGEQYF. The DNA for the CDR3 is TGTGCCAGCAGTTCCCCCGGCGAGCAGTACTTC.

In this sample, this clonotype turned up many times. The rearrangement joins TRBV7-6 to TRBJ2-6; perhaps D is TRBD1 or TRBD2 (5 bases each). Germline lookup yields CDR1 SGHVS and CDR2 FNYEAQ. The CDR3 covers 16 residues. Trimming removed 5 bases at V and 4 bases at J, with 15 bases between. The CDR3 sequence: CASSPGTLWGANVLTF. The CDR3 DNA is TGTGCCAGCAGCCCCGGGACGTTGTGGGGGGCCAACGTCCTGACTTTC.

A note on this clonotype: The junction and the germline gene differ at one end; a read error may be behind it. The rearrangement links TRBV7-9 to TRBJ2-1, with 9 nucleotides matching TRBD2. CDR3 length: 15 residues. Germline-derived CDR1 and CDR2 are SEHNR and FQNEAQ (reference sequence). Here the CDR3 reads CASSLAGDAYIEQFF. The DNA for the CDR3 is TGTGCCAGCAGTTTAGCGGGGGACGCATACATTGAGCAGTTCTTC.

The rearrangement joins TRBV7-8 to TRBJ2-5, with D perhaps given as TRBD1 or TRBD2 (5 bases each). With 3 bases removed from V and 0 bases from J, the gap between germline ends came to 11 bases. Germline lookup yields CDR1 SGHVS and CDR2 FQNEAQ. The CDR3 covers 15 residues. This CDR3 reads CASSLGEGDQETQYF. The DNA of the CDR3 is TGTGCCAGCAGCTTGGGGGAAGGGGACCAAGAGACCCAGTACTTC.

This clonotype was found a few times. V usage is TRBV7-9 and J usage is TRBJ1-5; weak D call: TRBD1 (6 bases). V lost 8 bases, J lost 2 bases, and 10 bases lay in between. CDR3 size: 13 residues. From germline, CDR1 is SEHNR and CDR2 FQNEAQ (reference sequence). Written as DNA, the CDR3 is TGTGCCAGCGCAGGGGATGGCAATCAGCCCCAGCATTTT. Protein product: CASAGDGNQPQHF.

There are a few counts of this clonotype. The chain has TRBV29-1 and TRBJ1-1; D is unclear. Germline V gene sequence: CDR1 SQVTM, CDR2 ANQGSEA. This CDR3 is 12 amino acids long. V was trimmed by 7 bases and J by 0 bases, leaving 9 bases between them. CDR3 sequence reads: CSAHLLNTEAFF. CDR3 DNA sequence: TGCAGCGCCCACCTTTTGAACACTGAAGCTTTCTTT.

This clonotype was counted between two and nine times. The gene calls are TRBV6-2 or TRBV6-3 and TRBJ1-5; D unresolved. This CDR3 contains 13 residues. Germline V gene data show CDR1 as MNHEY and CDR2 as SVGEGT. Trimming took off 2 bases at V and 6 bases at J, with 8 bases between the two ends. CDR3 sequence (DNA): TGTGCCAGCAGTTACGTGGTTCGTCAGCCCCAGCATTTT. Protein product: CASSYVVRQPQHF.

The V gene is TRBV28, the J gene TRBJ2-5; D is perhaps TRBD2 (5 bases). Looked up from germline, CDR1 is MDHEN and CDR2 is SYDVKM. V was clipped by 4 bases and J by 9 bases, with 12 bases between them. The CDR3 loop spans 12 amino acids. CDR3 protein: CASSSPPGAQYF. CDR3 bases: TGTGCCAGCAGTTCCCCCCCCGGGGCCCAGTACTTC.

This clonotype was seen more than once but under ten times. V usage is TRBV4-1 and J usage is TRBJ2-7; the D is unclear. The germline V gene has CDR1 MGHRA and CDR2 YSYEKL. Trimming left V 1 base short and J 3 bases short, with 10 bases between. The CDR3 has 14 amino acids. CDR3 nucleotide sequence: TGCGCCAGCAGCCAAGGAGGTACAGACTACGAGCAGTACGTC. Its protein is CASSQGGTDYEQYV.

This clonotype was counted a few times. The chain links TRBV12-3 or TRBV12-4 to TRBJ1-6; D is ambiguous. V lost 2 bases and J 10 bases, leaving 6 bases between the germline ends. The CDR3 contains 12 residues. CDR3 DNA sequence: TGTGCCAGCAGTTTATCTTACTCACCCCTCCACTTT. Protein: CASSLSYSPLHF.

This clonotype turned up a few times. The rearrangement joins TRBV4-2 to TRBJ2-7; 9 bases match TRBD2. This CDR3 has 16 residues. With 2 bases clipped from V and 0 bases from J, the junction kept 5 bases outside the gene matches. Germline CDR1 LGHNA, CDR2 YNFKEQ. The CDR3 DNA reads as TGTGCCAGCAGCCAAACCGGGACTAGCTACTCCTACGAGCAGTACTTC. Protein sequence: CASSQTGTSYSYEQYF.

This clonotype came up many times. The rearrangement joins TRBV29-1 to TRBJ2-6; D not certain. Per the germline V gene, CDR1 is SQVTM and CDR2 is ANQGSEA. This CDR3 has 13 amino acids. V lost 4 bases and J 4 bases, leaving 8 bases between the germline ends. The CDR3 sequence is CSVAYGGANVLTF. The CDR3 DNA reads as TGCAGCGTTGCCTACGGAGGGGCCAACGTCCTGACTTTC.

The CDR3 sequence: CSARAAGAHEQYV. Written as DNA, the CDR3 is TGCAGTGCTAGGGCAGCGGGGGCCCACGAGCAGTACGTC. V usage is TRBV20-1 and J usage is TRBJ2-7; 8 nucleotides match TRBD2. The CDR3 contains 13 residues. Losses at the gene ends were 3 bases for V and 5 bases for J; bases not matched to a gene: 6. Germline lookup yields CDR1 DFQATT and CDR2 SNEGSKA (reference sequence).

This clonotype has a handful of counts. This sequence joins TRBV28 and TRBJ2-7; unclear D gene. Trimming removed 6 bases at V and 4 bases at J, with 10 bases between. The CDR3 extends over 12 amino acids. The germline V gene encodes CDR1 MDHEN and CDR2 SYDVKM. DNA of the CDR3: TGTGCCAGCAGCCCGAGTGATTACGAGCAGTACGTC. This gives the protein CASSPSDYEQYV.